This T cell receptor beta chain was obtained from a study of T-cell reconstitution after alpha-beta-depleted transplantation in children. Study-level findings and limits: At the one-year point after transplant, T-cell counts and TCRbeta diversity were found to come mostly from T cells that had been newly produced. The origin of high day-60 TCRbeta diversity in some patients lay in surviving recipient T cells and thymic progenitors. After transplant, at about two months, alpha-beta T cells were reportedly derived from several hundred expanded graft clones.

As it was prepared, the TCRbeta library received unique molecular identifiers. TCRdb redid the calling of the PCR reads with MiXCR, one entry per CDR3 protein. The data show about 830,000 distinct CDR3 sequences, with around 17% seen just once and about 5% held by the top ten. This clonotype was observed a handful of times. Its antigen is undetermined. The CDR3 has 12 amino acids. Trimming took 4 bases from V and 8 from J, leaving 11 bases between them. The gene calls are TRBV12-3 or TRBV12-4 and TRBJ2-5; no clear D. This material consisted of PBMCs, mostly from graft donor cells, taken 360 days after TCRalphabeta/CD19-depleted stem cell transplant. This clonotype originated in a male patient between 10 and 17 years old who had a stem cell transplant for acute lymphoblastic leukemia, so the T cells may come from the graft donor. CDR3 nucleotide sequence: TGTGCCAGCAGTTACGGGTGGGGAACCCAGTACTTC. Residues: CASSYGWGTQYF.